This T cell receptor (beta chain) was sequenced in a study of Graves' ophthalmopathy and Graves' hyperthyroidism. Study-wide results and limits: Among thyroid clonotypes expanded above 0.001 frequency, most also appeared in blood.

The authors amplified TCR beta CDR3 regions from RNA transcripts. A first-round RT-PCR used HTBI primers, followed by a second-round multiplex PCR. TCRdb analysed the multiplex PCR reads with MiXCR anew, one entry per CDR3 protein. The sample contains more than 300,000 distinct CDR3 sequences, approximately 17% of which appear only once. This clonotype was seen many times. No antigen is known for it. Germline V lookup: CDR1 SGHRS, CDR2 YFSETQ. The CDR3 consists of 15 residues. Trimming took off 0 bases at V and 3 bases at J, with 9 bases between the two ends. The sequence was collected from an adult woman with stable Graves' hyperthyroidism. The chain joins TRBV5-1 to TRBJ2-2; D remains ambiguous. Source material: peripheral blood. Here the CDR3 reads CASSLGLGYTGELFF. The CDR3 DNA reads TGCGCCAGCAGCTTGGGTCTGGGGTACACCGGGGAGCTGTTTTTT.